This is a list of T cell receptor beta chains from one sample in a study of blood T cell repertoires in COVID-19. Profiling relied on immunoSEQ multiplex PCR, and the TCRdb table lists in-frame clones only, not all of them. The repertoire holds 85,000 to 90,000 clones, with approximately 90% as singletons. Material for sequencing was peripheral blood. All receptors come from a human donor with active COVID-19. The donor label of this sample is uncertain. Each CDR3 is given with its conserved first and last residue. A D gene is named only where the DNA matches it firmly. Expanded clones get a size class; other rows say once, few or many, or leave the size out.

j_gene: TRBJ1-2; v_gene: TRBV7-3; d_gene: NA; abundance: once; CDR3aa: CASSLVGSLLGYTF
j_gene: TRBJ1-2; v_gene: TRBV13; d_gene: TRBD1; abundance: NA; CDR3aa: CASSLGTGSPWGYTF
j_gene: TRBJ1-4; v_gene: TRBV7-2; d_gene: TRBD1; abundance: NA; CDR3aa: CASSSWTGWDKEKLFF
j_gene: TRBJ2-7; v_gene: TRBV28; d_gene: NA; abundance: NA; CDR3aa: CASSLTGGYEQYF
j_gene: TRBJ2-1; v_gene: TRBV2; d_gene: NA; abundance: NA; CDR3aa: CASSGGPLPNNEQFF
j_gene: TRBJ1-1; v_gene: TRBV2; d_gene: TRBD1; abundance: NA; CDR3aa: CASSEGQGGYNTEAFF
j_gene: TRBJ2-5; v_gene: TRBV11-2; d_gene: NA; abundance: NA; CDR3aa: CASSLDMTPIEETQYF
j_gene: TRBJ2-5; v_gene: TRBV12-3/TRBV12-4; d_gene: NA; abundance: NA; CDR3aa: CASRRRRQETQYF
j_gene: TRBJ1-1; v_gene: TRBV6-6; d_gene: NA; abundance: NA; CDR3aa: CASSYRREVNTEAFF
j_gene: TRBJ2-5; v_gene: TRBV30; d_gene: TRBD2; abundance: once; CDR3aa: CAWNRKAGGETQYF
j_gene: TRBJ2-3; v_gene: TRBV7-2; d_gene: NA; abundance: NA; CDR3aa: CASSPDGGHTDTQYF
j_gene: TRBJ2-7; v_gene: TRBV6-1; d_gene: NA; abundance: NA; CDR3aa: CASSEVGGSSYEQYF
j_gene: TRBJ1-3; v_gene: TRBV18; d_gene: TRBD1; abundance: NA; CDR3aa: CASSPVPGQGAGNTIYF
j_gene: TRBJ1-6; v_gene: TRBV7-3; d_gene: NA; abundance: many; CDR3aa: CASSRDGNNSPLHF
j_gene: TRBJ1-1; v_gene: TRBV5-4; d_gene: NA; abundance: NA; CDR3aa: CASSLDLENTEAFF
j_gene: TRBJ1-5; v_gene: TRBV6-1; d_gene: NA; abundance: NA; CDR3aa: CASSESPFQPQHF